This T cell receptor (beta chain) derives from a study of cytomegalovirus exposure and HLA in healthy donors. 13 Jbeta primers and 60 Vbeta primers were used for the PCR. Clones were read by immunoSEQ multiplex PCR, and TCRdb kept only the in-frame ones, dropping some. The table has more than 150,000 clones, approximately 80% seen once; the top ten hold about 6.1%. Between the trimmed V and J ends, which lost 4 bases and 6 bases, there was a span of 24 bases. This CDR3 is built from 17 residues. Germline assignment: CDR1 SGHAT and CDR2 FQNNGV. Sequencing was carried out using PBMCs. The genes are TRBV11-2 and TRBJ1-2; tentative D call: TRBD1 (6 bases). The sequence derives from a woman between 45 and 65 years old in good health and CMV-seropositive. This CDR3 is CASSWTPNRAESDGYTF. The DNA for the CDR3 is TGTGCCAGCAGCTGGACCCCGAACAGGGCGGAATCAGATGGCTACACCTTC. The variable domain in full, with the rest retrieved from reference TRBV11-2 and TRBJ1-2, is EAGVAQSPRYKIIEKRQSVAFWCNPISGHATLYWYQQILGQGPKLLIQFQNNGVVDDSQLPKDRFSAERLKGVDSTLKIQPAKLEDSAVYLCASSWTPNRAESDGYTFGSGTRLTVV.